The clone carrying this T cell receptor (beta chain) came up many times. This sample stems from a study of response to subunit inactivated influenza vaccine. Each CDR3 protein gets one entry after TCRdb re-called the RT-PCR reads with MiXCR. The sample carries 500,000 to 550,000 distinct CDR3 sequences, roughly 8.2% recorded once. The clonotype was recovered from a man aged 50 to 69 who received an inactivated influenza vaccine. Source: PBMCs from blood, taken about 23 months after vaccination.

The CDR3 DNA sequence: TGCAGTGGTTTGCAGGGGGCCAGTTCACCCCTCCACTTT. It encodes CSGLQGASSPLHF. The chain uses TRBV20-1 and TRBJ1-6, with TRBD1 matching 8 bases. The germline CDR1 and CDR2 sequences are DFQATT and SNEGSKA (reference sequence). V lost 7 bases and J lost 9; bases outside the gene matches: 8. CDR3 length equals 13 residues.